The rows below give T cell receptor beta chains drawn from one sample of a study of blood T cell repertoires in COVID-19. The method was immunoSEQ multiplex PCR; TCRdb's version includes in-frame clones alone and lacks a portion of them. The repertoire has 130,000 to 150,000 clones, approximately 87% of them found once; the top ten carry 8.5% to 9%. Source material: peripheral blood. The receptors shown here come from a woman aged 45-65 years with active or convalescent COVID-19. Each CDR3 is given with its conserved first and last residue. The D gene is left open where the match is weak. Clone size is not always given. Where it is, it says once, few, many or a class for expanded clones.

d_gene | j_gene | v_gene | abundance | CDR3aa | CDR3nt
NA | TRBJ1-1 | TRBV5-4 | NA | CASRPQTGPPEAFF | TGTGCCAGCAGACCTCAAACAGGGCCGCCTGAAGCTTTCTTT
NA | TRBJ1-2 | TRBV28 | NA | CASSFPVGGQVGF | TGTGCCAGCAGTTTCCCTGTAGGAGGTCAGGTCGGCTTC
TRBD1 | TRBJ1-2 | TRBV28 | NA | CASSPGQQNYGYTF | TGTGCCAGCAGTCCGGGACAGCAAAATTATGGCTACACCTTC
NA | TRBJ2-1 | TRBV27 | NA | CASTRPPRVISYNEQFF | TGTGCCAGCACCAGACCTCCCAGGGTGATCTCCTACAATGAGCAGTTCTTC
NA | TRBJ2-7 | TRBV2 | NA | CASNWPGKSYEQYF | TGTGCCAGCAACTGGCCGGGAAAGTCCTACGAGCAGTACTTC
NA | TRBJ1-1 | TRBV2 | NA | CASRMDTNTEAFF | TGTGCCAGCAGGATGGACACGAACACTGAAGCTTTCTTT
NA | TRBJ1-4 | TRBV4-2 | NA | CASSNRGAGTEKLFF | TGTGCCAGCAGCAACCGGGGGGCGGGTACTGAAAAACTGTTTTTT
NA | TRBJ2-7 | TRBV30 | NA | CAWTMRDRPYEQYF | TGTGCCTGGACCATGCGGGACCGCCCCTACGAGCAGTACTTC
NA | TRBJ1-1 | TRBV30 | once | CAWRRQNTEAFF | TGTGCCTGGAGGCGACAGAACACTGAAGCTTTCTTT
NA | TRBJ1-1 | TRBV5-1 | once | CASSLSGFTEAFF | TGCGCCAGCAGCTTGTCAGGGTTCACTGAAGCTTTCTTT
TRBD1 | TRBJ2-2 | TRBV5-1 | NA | CASSLEGSGGHTGELFF | TGCGCCAGCAGCTTGGAAGGGTCAGGGGGCCACACCGGGGAGCTGTTTTTT
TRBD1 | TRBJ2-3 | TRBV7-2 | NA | CASSFQGAGTDTQYF | TGTGCCAGCAGCTTTCAGGGGGCGGGCACAGATACGCAGTATTTT
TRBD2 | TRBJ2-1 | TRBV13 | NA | CASSGGPSGSSYNEQFF | TGTGCCAGCAGCGGGGGCCCTAGCGGGAGCTCCTACAATGAGCAGTTCTTC
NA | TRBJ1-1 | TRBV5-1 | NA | CASSVKYDGEAFF | TGCGCCAGCAGCGTGAAATACGACGGGGAAGCTTTCTTT
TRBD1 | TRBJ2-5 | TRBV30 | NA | CAWGGTGPKDF | TGTGCCTGGGGGGGGACAGGGCCTAAGGACTTC
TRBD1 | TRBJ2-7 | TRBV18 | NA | CASSPTGQGYYEQYF | TGTGCCAGCTCTCCTACGGGACAGGGTTACTACGAGCAGTACTTC
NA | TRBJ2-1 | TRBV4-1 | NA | CASSHRGGNEQFF | TGCGCCAGCAGCCACCGAGGGGGAAATGAGCAGTTCTTC
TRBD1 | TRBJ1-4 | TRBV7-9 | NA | CASSAGTGDEKLFF | TGTGCCAGCAGCGCCGGGACAGGGGATGAAAAACTGTTTTTT
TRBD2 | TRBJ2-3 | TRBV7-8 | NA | CASSLLANTQYF | TGTGCCAGCAGCCTACTAGCGAATACGCAGTATTTT
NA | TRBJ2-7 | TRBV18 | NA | CASSPTRGYEQYF | TGTGCCAGCTCACCAACCCGGGGCTACGAGCAGTACTTC
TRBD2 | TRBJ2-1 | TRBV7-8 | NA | CASSSLTSGSSGEQFF | TGTGCCAGCAGCTCTCTCACTAGCGGGAGTTCAGGTGAGCAGTTCTTC
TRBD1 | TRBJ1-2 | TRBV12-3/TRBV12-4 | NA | CASSGDRTGGYTF | TGTGCCAGCAGTGGGGACAGGACTGGCGGCTACACCTTC
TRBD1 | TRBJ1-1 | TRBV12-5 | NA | CASGFRTGNTEAFF | TGTGCTAGTGGTTTTCGGACAGGGAACACTGAAGCTTTCTTT
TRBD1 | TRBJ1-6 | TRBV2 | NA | CASRPNRGPNSPLHF | TGTGCCAGCAGGCCTAACAGGGGACCCAATTCACCCCTCCACTTT
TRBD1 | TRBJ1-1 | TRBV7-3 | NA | CASSPYIRDRGRNTEAFF | TGTGCCAGCAGCCCCTACATCCGGGACAGGGGGCGGAACACTGAAGCTTTCTTT
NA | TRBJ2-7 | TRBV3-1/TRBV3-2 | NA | CASSQPGSRLYEQYF | TGTGCCAGCAGCCAACCGGGGAGCCGACTCTACGAGCAGTACTTC